This TCR beta chain appears in the sequencing data of a study of cytomegalovirus exposure and HLA in healthy donors. The CDR3 is made up of 21 amino acids. J gave up 1 base and V 4 bases, and 22 bases lay outside the gene matches. In germline, CDR1 is MDHEN, CDR2 SYDVKM. PCR involved 60 Vbeta and 13 Jbeta primers. The data were produced by immunoSEQ multiplex PCR, yet TCRdb's version contains in-frame clones alone and is incomplete. Here the sample spans fewer than 140,000 clones, 60% to 85% being singletons. Overall study results and limits: In an earlier analysis, productive rearrangement rates for most beta V segments clustered near 87% or 30%. Rarity characterized most TCR sequences, yet some public TCRs appeared in many donors. TCR beta chains numbering about 160 were designated cytomegalovirus-associated.

For this clone: Antigen unknown.

Sequenced sample: PBMCs. The chain carries TRBV28 and TRBJ1-1, with 9 bases fitting TRBD1. This sequence originates from a male donor in good health and CMV-seropositive. The CDR3 loop is CASSSYSLGGQGKKSNTEAFF. CDR3 DNA sequence: TGTGCCAGCAGTTCGTACTCCCTGGGGGGACAGGGTAAAAAATCGAACACTGAAGCTTTCTTT.